This is a list of T cell receptor beta chains from one sample in a study of post-analysis software for immune sequencing data. In TCRdb, the PCR reads were re-called with MiXCR into one record per CDR3 protein. The data hold around 250,000 distinct CDR3 sequences, with 30% to 45% observed a single time. What was sequenced was blood. These receptors were collected from a girl aged 5-17 years with multiple sclerosis. Each CDR3 is given with its conserved first and last residue. The D gene is left open where the match is weak.

J gene: TRBJ2-1; V gene: TRBV5-1; D gene: TRBD2; CDR3 protein: CASTLRTSGYNEQFF
J gene: TRBJ2-3; V gene: TRBV7-2; D gene: .; CDR3 protein: CATGAARLSTDTQYF
J gene: TRBJ1-3; V gene: TRBV5-1; D gene: .; CDR3 protein: CASSFRGPGNTIYF
J gene: TRBJ1-1; V gene: TRBV28; D gene: .; CDR3 protein: CASTPTGHLNTEAFF
J gene: TRBJ2-3; V gene: TRBV11-2; D gene: .; CDR3 protein: CASSPLSGGPLDTQYF
J gene: TRBJ2-3; V gene: TRBV20-1; D gene: .; CDR3 protein: CSARHTGSTDTQYF
J gene: TRBJ2-1; V gene: TRBV7-9; D gene: .; CDR3 protein: CASSRGASSYNEQFF
J gene: TRBJ1-5; V gene: TRBV7-8; D gene: .; CDR3 protein: CASSLRQLNQPQHF
J gene: TRBJ1-2; V gene: TRBV5-1; D gene: TRBD1; CDR3 protein: CASSLAGQDYYGYTF
J gene: TRBJ2-1; V gene: TRBV9; D gene: TRBD2; CDR3 protein: CASSVGAGGSSAQFF
J gene: TRBJ2-4; V gene: TRBV5-1; D gene: .; CDR3 protein: CASSQYRDGEQYF
J gene: TRBJ1-1; V gene: TRBV7-2; D gene: .; CDR3 protein: CASSLVGPGRRAYTEAFF
J gene: TRBJ1-2; V gene: TRBV5-1; D gene: .; CDR3 protein: CASSPIKGHGYTF
J gene: TRBJ2-5; V gene: TRBV20-1; D gene: .; CDR3 protein: CSASISQRVETQYF
J gene: TRBJ2-5; V gene: TRBV20-1; D gene: TRBD1; CDR3 protein: CSARDLQGAETQYF
J gene: TRBJ2-5; V gene: TRBV10-3; D gene: TRBD2; CDR3 protein: CAIRGPGTRETQYF
J gene: TRBJ2-5; V gene: TRBV7-9; D gene: TRBD1; CDR3 protein: CASSDRDRAETQYF
J gene: .; V gene: TRBV9; D gene: TRBD2; CDR3 protein: CASSPGTSISDIQYF
J gene: TRBJ2-1; V gene: TRBV4-2; D gene: TRBD1; CDR3 protein: CASSQDRGSYNEQFF
J gene: .; V gene: TRBV20-1; D gene: .; CDR3 protein: CSASGPHEQYF
J gene: TRBJ2-5; V gene: TRBV29-1; D gene: .; CDR3 protein: CSVARGLAKETQYF
J gene: TRBJ2-1; V gene: TRBV28; D gene: .; CDR3 protein: CASIPSGRYNEQFF
J gene: TRBJ2-5; V gene: TRBV2; D gene: TRBD2; CDR3 protein: CATGTSGAQGETQYF
J gene: TRBJ2-7; V gene: TRBV28; D gene: TRBD1; CDR3 protein: CASRLSGTAYEQYF
J gene: TRBJ2-7; V gene: TRBV7-9; D gene: .; CDR3 protein: CASSSQWVYEQYF
J gene: TRBJ1-2; V gene: TRBV2; D gene: TRBD1; CDR3 protein: CANRARGTGYAGYTF
J gene: TRBJ2-3; V gene: TRBV7-3; D gene: TRBD2; CDR3 protein: CASSIAGGRTDTQYF
J gene: TRBJ2-1; V gene: TRBV5-1; D gene: .; CDR3 protein: CASSIKAGHEQFF
J gene: TRBJ2-5; V gene: TRBV7-3; D gene: .; CDR3 protein: CASSRADQETQYF
J gene: TRBJ2-1; V gene: TRBV7-2; D gene: TRBD2; CDR3 protein: CASSLTSGRAGDNEQFF
J gene: TRBJ1-1; V gene: TRBV18; D gene: .; CDR3 protein: CASSPKGKGTEAFF
J gene: TRBJ2-7; V gene: TRBV15; D gene: .; CDR3 protein: CATSRRDGHISYEQYF
J gene: TRBJ2-7; V gene: TRBV4-1; D gene: .; CDR3 protein: CASSQDLGAWEQYF
J gene: TRBJ2-7; V gene: TRBV20-1; D gene: .; CDR3 protein: CSAREGARGPYEQYF
J gene: TRBJ1-2; V gene: TRBV5-1; D gene: TRBD1; CDR3 protein: CASSRDSNYGYTF
J gene: TRBJ2-1; V gene: TRBV7-2; D gene: .; CDR3 protein: CANRGTQQFF
J gene: TRBJ2-4; V gene: TRBV29-1; D gene: TRBD2; CDR3 protein: CSVEDREAAKNIQYF
J gene: TRBJ1-1; V gene: TRBV14; D gene: TRBD1; CDR3 protein: CASSQQTGGITEAFF
J gene: TRBJ1-6; V gene: TRBV4-2; D gene: .; CDR3 protein: CASSQVRGSNSPLHF
J gene: TRBJ2-1; V gene: TRBV27; D gene: .; CDR3 protein: CASSSSSGNSYNEQFF
J gene: TRBJ2-1; V gene: TRBV6-1; D gene: .; CDR3 protein: CASSDLGGRGNEQFF
J gene: TRBJ1-6; V gene: TRBV12-3/TRBV12-4; D gene: .; CDR3 protein: CASSPSPIGLSLHF
J gene: TRBJ2-1; V gene: TRBV20-1; D gene: TRBD2; CDR3 protein: CSVNSGTSGTYNEQFF
J gene: TRBJ2-1; V gene: TRBV28; D gene: .; CDR3 protein: CASTSAGWGNEQFF
J gene: TRBJ2-3; V gene: TRBV24-1; D gene: .; CDR3 protein: CATKGGPDTQYF
J gene: TRBJ2-5; V gene: TRBV7-2; D gene: .; CDR3 protein: CASSPQGGETQYF
J gene: TRBJ1-5; V gene: TRBV6-2/TRBV6-3; D gene: .; CDR3 protein: CASSALVSPQHF
J gene: TRBJ2-3; V gene: TRBV20-1; D gene: TRBD2; CDR3 protein: CSASPTSGRYSTQYF
J gene: TRBJ1-1; V gene: TRBV18; D gene: .; CDR3 protein: CASSPLGGNTEAFF
J gene: .; V gene: TRBV11-2; D gene: TRBD1; CDR3 protein: CASSLDRDRGRNIQYF
J gene: TRBJ2-5; V gene: TRBV24-1; D gene: .; CDR3 protein: CATSDPTRSQETQYF
J gene: TRBJ2-7; V gene: TRBV6-5; D gene: .; CDR3 protein: CASTSGQGKQYF